This entry concerns a single T cell receptor (beta chain). Its antigen remains unidentified. Within one base of it there is no much larger clone, and no base qualities were kept. The data stem from a study of T cells after yellow fever vaccination (dated by TCRdb to 2018 to 2020). As for the study more broadly: The SMART-Seq v4 Ultra Low Input RNA kit was used to prepare libraries from fractions with low cell numbers. The cohort comprised two healthy male donors, one aged 18 to 30 and one aged 30 to 40 years. Blood samples were taken at several timepoints before and after primary and secondary immunization, and bulk PBMC replicates and cell subsets were isolated. To track T-cell clones before and after primary and booster YFV17D yellow fever vaccination, bulk TCR alpha and beta repertoires were sequenced longitudinally. Study-wide findings and limitations: Computational filtering was needed because FACS-sorted repertoires could contain abundant contaminating clonotypes from the bulk population. Because only a couple of donors were included in the study, the extent to which the findings can be generalized is limited. Compared with the primary T-cell response, the secondary T-cell response was faster but weaker, reaching its peak on day 5 rather than on day 15. A small fraction of clonotypes appeared in both the CD4 and CD8 compartments, likely as a result of convergent recombination. Most clones expanded after primary vaccination (approximately 97% of CD4 and 88% of CD8) were re-detected after the booster, suggesting that broad memory maintenance occurred.

The treatment or condition label of this sample denotes: live attenuated yellow fever vaccine strain. At each blood-draw timepoint, two biological replicates of bulk PBMCs were obtained. A standard Ficoll-Paque protocol was used to isolate PBMCs from peripheral blood. TriZol was used to extract RNA from bulk PBMCs, CD4 and CD8 fractions, and dextramer-positive and dextramer-negative fractions. Synthesis of TCR cDNA relied on 5'RACE template switching, a step that introduced a universal primer site along with unique molecular identifiers. Priming for cDNA synthesis came from both the TCR alpha and TCR beta constant segments. Library amplification used two PCR steps, and the second PCR step added sample barcodes and sequencing adapters. Libraries were sequenced on Illumina HiSeq 2500 (2x100 bp) or NovaSeq (2x150 bp). The paper's processing steps were these. MIGEC was used to demultiplex reads and collapse the reads into UMI consensus sequences, and MiXCR was used for V(D)J alignment. Vaccine-responding clonotypes were defined with edgeR using replicate PBMC samples, requiring FDR below 0.01 and a log2 fold change above 5 up to day 15. CD4 or CD8 identity was assigned to each bulk clonotype according to whether the clonotype was present at higher abundance in the sequenced CD4 repertoire or the sequenced CD8 repertoire. Clones were called with MiXCR by TCRdb after fastp trimmed the public reads at Q25, and only in-frame beta chains were retained. Each entry is one CDR3 protein sequence, shown with its most common DNA and genes. The V and J calls were not made by the authors but by TCRdb's processing. For this sample there are 500,000 to 650,000 distinct CDR3 sequences; roughly 12% appear just once. The ten most abundant clones make up about 16% of the sample.

Material: PBMCs, obtained on the day of the yellow fever booster vaccination. The receptor comes from a man aged 25 to 40 who received the YFV17D yellow fever vaccine.

The CDR3 in this case is CSAFTSGRAYEQYF. The bases read TGCAGTGCTTTCACTAGCGGGAGGGCCTACGAGCAGTACTTC. In this chain, TRBV20-1 is recombined with TRBJ2-7; the junction holds 13 bases that match TRBD2. V is cut back by 5 bases and J by 2 bases, with 3 bases in the junction unmatched. In the germline V gene (reference sequence), CDR1 corresponds to DFQATT and CDR2 to SNEGSKA. The CDR3, cysteine through phenylalanine, is 14 amino acids long. The DNA shown is the 42-base CDR3, in frame from base 1.